Reported below is one T cell receptor (beta chain). Its antigen is unknown. There are no base qualities to consult, and no much larger clone falls within one base. This entry comes from a study of blood T cell repertoires in COVID-19 (TCRdb year 2020). Study-wide context: Samples covering the acute and convalescent phases of COVID-19 were provided by collaborators in the United States, Italy and Spain. The prospective study material was composed of cDNA or gDNA derived from T cells, B-cell-depleted T cells, or PBMCs. Deeply sampled blood TCRbeta repertoires from subjects exposed to, actively infected with, or recovered from COVID-19 were included in the dataset. A freely available public database, intended as a resource for researchers studying the immune response to SARS-CoV-2, is where the repertoires were released. Samples came from the ongoing ImmuneRACE study (first 160 participants) plus 1,254 subjects from 6 global collaborators. A de-identified subject ID, COVID-19 status, age in years and sex were almost always included in the sample metadata. Where available, HLA class I and class II types were obtained from metadata supplied by the sample provider rather than from assay-based typing. The investigation overall reported the following: The amount of clinical and demographic metadata varied by source and participant and was provided uncurated.

TCRbeta CDR3 regions were amplified from genomic DNA by means of the immunoSEQ Assay, a bias-controlled multiplex PCR. Processing in the source paper ran as follows. The number of nucleated cells in each sample was estimated by amplification of reference gene primers within the assay. To quantify the absolute abundance of each unique TCRbeta CDR3 rearrangement, sequence reads were collapsed and filtered. For each sample, productive Simpson clonality was calculated as the square root of Simpson's diversity index over productive rearrangements. TCRdb took this table from immuneACCESS and kept in-frame rearrangements with V and J called. Such tables lack part of the clones; where checked against another copy, unresolved V genes explain under half of the gap, and the rest is unexplained. The V and J calls and clone size come from that table; D and trimming were worked out from the DNA. Within this sample are 130,000 to 150,000 clones, with under 85% of them counted one time only. Together, the top ten hold 8.6% of the sample.

The collaborating institutions used their own protocols to collect whole blood in K2EDTA tubes. For TCRbeta analysis, collaborator samples were shipped as frozen whole blood, as isolated PBMCs, or as DNA extracted from either sample type. The CDR3, cysteine through phenylalanine, is 16 amino acids long. Left in the record is the CDR3 DNA by itself, 48 bases read in frame from the first base. V trim: 4 bases; J trim: 2 bases; unmatched bases: 9. CDR1 and CDR2 are read off the germline V gene (reference sequence) as SGHKS and YYEKEE. Material: peripheral blood. The receptor was derived from a man aged 45-65 years with active or convalescent COVID-19. Recombination linked TRBV5-5 to TRBJ2-3; 8 junctional bases match TRBD2. The sequenced DNA is TGTGCCAGCAGCCTACCGATAGCGGGAAACACAGATACGCAGTATTTT. Translation gives CASSLPIAGNTDTQYF.